Following are 8 T cell receptor beta chains from one sample sequenced in a study of graft-versus-host responses after intestinal transplantation. Method: immunoSEQ multiplex PCR; TCRdb's copy keeps in-frame clones and lacks some. The sample shows over 100,000 clones, 90% to 95% of them seen only once. These receptors' targets are unknown. The sequencing here drew on unstimulated CD4+ T cells sorted from spleen or lymph node cells, taken before transplant. These receptors originate from a human donor who was the organ donor for an intestinal transplant.

V usage is TRBV6-5 and J usage is TRBJ1-2; D unclear. CDR1 is MNHEY and CDR2 is SVGAGI in the germline V gene. Trimming removed 2 bases at V and 1 base at J, with 8 bases between. The CDR3 runs 14 residues. This chain's CDR3 is CASSYGWVNYGYTF. Written as DNA, the CDR3 is TGTGCCAGCAGTTACGGTTGGGTTAACTATGGCTACACCTTC.

This clone was seen a single time. The germline gene is not matched at one end of the junction; a read error may be the cause. The chain combines TRBV28 with TRBJ2-7, with D perhaps being TRBD1 or TRBD2 (5 bases each). Germline V lookup: CDR1 MDHEN, CDR2 SYDVKM. The CDR3 is 11 amino acids. The DNA for the CDR3 is TGTGCCAGCAGTTCACCGGGACCCCTAGACTTC. Protein sequence: CASSSPGPLDF.

This clone was recorded once. The rearrangement uses TRBV7-9 and TRBJ2-7; perhaps D is TRBD1 or TRBD2 (5 bases each). The V end lost 5 bases, the J end lost 2 bases, and 19 bases lay between the germline ends. The germline V gene encodes CDR1 SEHNR and CDR2 FQNEAQ (reference sequence). This CDR3 spans 16 amino acids. The CDR3 DNA is TGTGCCAGCAGCCGGACGAGGGACGCAGCGGCCTACGAGCAGTACTTC. Translated: CASSRTRDAAAYEQYF. The entire variable domain, with the rest obtained from reference TRBV7-9 and TRBJ2-7, is as follows: DTGVSQNPRHKITKRGQNVTFRCDPISEHNRLYWYRQTLGQGPEFLTYFQNEAQLEKSRLLSDRFSAERPKGSFSTLEIQRTEQGDSAMYLCASSRTRDAAAYEQYFGPGTRLTVT.

The genes are TRBV7-6 and TRBJ2-2; 10 bases line up with TRBD1. Germline V gene data show CDR1 as SGHVS and CDR2 as FNYEAQ. This CDR3 has 14 amino acids. V dropped 8 bases and J dropped 2; count of bases not matched to a gene: 2. The CDR3 protein is CASGTGVNTGELFF. The CDR3 DNA is TGTGCCAGCGGGACAGGGGTCAACACCGGGGAGCTGTTTTTT.

This chain uses TRBV21-1 with TRBJ2-3; TRBD1, as called in the table, went unchecked against the DNA. TRBV21-1 is noted as a pseudogene. The CDR3 runs 14 residues. The CDR3 DNA reads TGTGCCAGCAGCGGGACAGGGACAACAGATACGCAGTATTTT. Translation gives CASSGTGTTDTQYF.

The chain couples TRBV7-2 to TRBJ1-4; D might be TRBD1 (5 bases). This CDR3 is 14 amino acids long. Trimming removed 5 bases from V and 3 bases from J, with 10 bases in between. Germline V gene lookup returns CDR1 SGHTA and CDR2 FQGNSA. This CDR3 is CASSRRQSNEKLFF. Here the CDR3 DNA reads TGTGCCAGCAGCAGGAGACAGTCTAATGAAAAACTGTTTTTT.

In this sample, this clone turned up once. The chain joins TRBV25-1 to TRBJ1-2, with TRBD1 identical over 10 bases. Germline CDR1 and CDR2: MGHDK and SYGVNS. The CDR3 is 13 residues long. The V gene end was trimmed by 4 bases and the J gene end by 8 bases; junction bases not matched to a gene: 4. The CDR3 here is CASSAGTGDGYTF. The CDR3 nucleotides read TGTGCCAGCAGTGCCGGGACAGGGGACGGCTACACCTTC.

V gene TRBV19 combines with J gene TRBJ2-3; D is undetermined. Per germline, CDR1 LNHDA and CDR2 SQIVND (reference sequence). The V gene lost 5 bases and the J gene lost 0 bases, with 15 bases spanning the gap. This CDR3 spans 16 amino acids. The CDR3 DNA sequence: TGTGCCAGTAGTTCCCGTGCCCGTGCTAGCACAGATACGCAGTATTTT. The encoded protein is CASSSRARASTDTQYF.